These T cell receptor beta chains were read from a single sample in a study of beta chain features in type 1 diabetes. TCRdb's copy holds only in-frame clones and misses some; the assay was immunoSEQ multiplex PCR. The table lists some 160,000 clones, 7% to 9.5% of them singletons. Sequencing was performed on central memory CD4+ T cells from blood. The origin of the receptors is a young woman with type 1 diabetes. Each CDR3 is given with its conserved first and last residue. Each record gives: J gene, D gene, clone size, V gene, CDR3 length, CDR3 protein, CDR3 DNA. A D gene is named only where the DNA matches it firmly. A row's size may be missing; if present it is once, few, many or a size class.

>TRBJ2-5|TRBD1|-|TRBV5-1|15
CASSLDRGLQETQYF
TGCGCCAGCAGCTTGGACAGGGGATTGCAAGAGACCCAGTACTTC
>TRBJ2-3|-|-|TRBV25-1|15
CASSILDSSTDTQYF
TGTGCCAGCAGTATCCTAGACTCTAGCACAGATACGCAGTATTTT
>TRBJ2-3|TRBD2|-|TRBV5-4|14
CASRITSGTDTQYF
TGTGCCAGCAGAATCACTAGCGGCACAGATACGCAGTATTTT
>TRBJ2-5|-|few|TRBV11-2|11
CASGRFETQYF
TGTGCCAGCGGCCGATTTGAGACCCAGTACTTC
>TRBJ2-1|TRBD1|-|TRBV30|13
CAWSGTGENEQFF
TGTGCCTGGAGTGGGACAGGGGAGAATGAGCAGTTCTTC
>TRBJ1-1|-|many|TRBV7-9|13
CASSLAIESEAFF
TGTGCCAGCAGCTTAGCTATCGAGTCAGAAGCTTTCTTT
>TRBJ1-2|-|-|TRBV5-4|15
CASKLGSGEGYGYTF
TGTGCCAGCAAGCTTGGATCGGGAGAAGGCTATGGCTACACCTTC
>TRBJ2-7|-|few|TRBV11-2|12
CASSSSNYEQYF
TGTGCCAGCAGCTCGTCTAACTACGAGCAGTACTTC
>TRBJ1-2|-|many|TRBV30|13
CAWSVQANYGYTF
TGTGCCTGGAGTGTACAGGCTAACTATGGCTACACCTTC
>TRBJ1-2|-|-|TRBV30|13
CAWSQGRNYGYTF
TGTGCCTGGAGTCAGGGCCGGAACTATGGCTACACCTTC